The rows below give T cell receptor beta chains drawn from one sample of a study of T cell repertoires in cytomegalovirus infection. Using its own MiXCR run on the reads, TCRdb lists one record per CDR3 protein. This table has some 900,000 distinct CDR3 sequences, around a third appearing once. Antigen specificity for these receptors is unknown. The source material was cultured CD8+ T cells from PBMCs, sampled from culture after CMV antigen stimulation. Source of these receptors: a human donor in good health (CMV status not recorded). Some clones in this sample may be carry-over from other donors' samples. Both conserved end residues are part of each CDR3. D genes are given only for firm matches. Some rows have no size entry. The others give once, few or many, or a class for an expanded clone.

TRBJ1-2 TRBV7-9 NA few TGTGCCAGCAGCTTAGTCGGGGACTGGAACTATGGCTACACCTTC CASSLVGDWNYGYTF
TRBJ1-1 TRBV28 NA few TGTGCCAGCAGTTTCCGTCAGATGGGTGAAGTGACTGAAGCTTTCTTT CASSFRQMGEVTEAFF
TRBJ1-3 TRBV7-9 NA few TGTGCCATCTTACAGGCGACCTCTGGAAACACCATATATTTT CAILQATSGNTIYF
TRBJ2-3 TRBV20-1 NA few TGCAGTGCTAGAGCCAACCTCGGAGCAGATACGCAGTATTTT CSARANLGADTQYF
TRBJ2-5 TRBV10-3 NA NA TGTGCCATCAGCCGGGACGGACAAGAGACCCAGTACTTC CAISRDGQETQYF
TRBJ1-1 TRBV14 NA few TGTGCCAGCAGCCAAGGGGGCCCAGGCGGGACTGAAGCTTTCTTT CASSQGGPGGTEAFF
TRBJ1-1 TRBV6-6 NA NA TGTGCCAGCAGTTACACCGGGACGATGAACACTGAAGCTTTCTTT CASSYTGTMNTEAFF
TRBJ2-4 TRBV7-2 TRBD1 many TGTGCCAGCAGCTCCATCCGGGACAGGGGAAAAAACATTCAGTACTTC CASSSIRDRGKNIQYF
TRBJ1-1 TRBV5-1 NA few TGCGCCAGCAGCTGGGAACGCATGAACACTGAAGCTTTCTTT CASSWERMNTEAFF
TRBJ1-1 TRBV7-9 TRBD1 NA TGTGCCAGCAGCCATCGGGACAGGGGTTTATTAAGAGCTTTCTTT CASSHRDRGLLRAFF
TRBJ2-5 TRBV28 TRBD2 NA TGTGCCAGCAGTTTATGGCGTAGCGGGGGGCAGGAGACCCAGTACTTC CASSLWRSGGQETQYF
TRBJ1-1 TRBV10-3 TRBD1 NA TGTGCCATCAGTGCCTGGACAGGGTTTGAGGAGATCGGTGAAGCTTTCTTT CAISAWTGFEEIGEAFF
TRBJ2-7 TRBV25-1 NA NA TGTGCCAGCAGGAATGGTGGCGAGCAGTACTTC CASRNGGEQYF
TRBJ1-2 TRBV14 TRBD1 NA TGTGCCAGCAGCCTCCATGGACAGGCTGGCTACACCTTC CASSLHGQAGYTF
TRBJ1-2 TRBV7-6 NA NA TGTGCCAGCAGCTTAGGGTCAGGGAAGCTTAACTATGGCTACACCTTC CASSLGSGKLNYGYTF
TRBJ2-1 TRBV9 NA NA TGTGCCAGCAGCGTAGAGGCGGCATCCTACAATGAGCAGTTCTTC CASSVEAASYNEQFF
TRBJ2-2 TRBV29-1 TRBD2 once TGCAGCGTTGACTGGGGGGGGACCGGGGAGCTGTTTTTT CSVDWGGTGELFF
TRBJ2-5 TRBV7-6 NA many TGTGCCAGCAGCTTAGCGCGGGTAGAGACCCAGTACTTC CASSLARVETQYF
TRBJ2-2 TRBV6-1 NA few TGTGCCAGCAGTGGACATGTTCGGGCCGGGGAGCTGTTTTTT CASSGHVRAGELFF
TRBJ1-1 TRBV6-1 NA NA TGTGCCAGCAGTTATCCGGATCCGAACACTGAAGCTTTCTTT CASSYPDPNTEAFF
TRBJ2-2 TRBV7-6 TRBD1 few TGTGCCAGCAGCGTAAAACGTTCTGGTGGGACAGGGGTAACCGGGGAGCTGTTTTTT CASSVKRSGGTGVTGELFF
TRBJ2-7 TRBV19 NA NA TGTGCCAGTAGTCTTCCGGGACCTCCCTCCTACGAGCAGTACTTC CASSLPGPPSYEQYF